Here is one TCR beta chain with its context. What it binds is unknown. A quantity of roughly 0.5 to 1 ug RNA underwent reverse transcription using random hexamers. TCRdb re-called the immunoSEQ multiplex PCR reads with MiXCR, one entry per CDR3 protein. The table has approximately 180,000 distinct CDR3 sequences, approximately 95% seen once. It was negative isolation that provided the CD8+ and CD4+ T cells, whereas TEMRA cells were enriched by FACS. The data belong to a study of CD8 T cells in Susac syndrome. Study-wide findings and caveats: The number of individuals included in the study's TCR sequencing and HLA analysis was acknowledged as relatively small.

The source is a human donor with multiple sclerosis. The sequencing sample was made of CD4+ T cells from PBMCs.

The CDR3 is CASSLVGWEGKNIQYF. The CDR3 region has the DNA TGTGCCAGCAGCTTAGTTGGGTGGGAGGGCAAAAACATTCAGTACTTC. V is TRBV7-2 and J is TRBJ2-4; the match to TRBD2 covers 7 bases. V trimming: 1 base; J trimming: 3 bases; junction bases outside the gene matches: 6. The CDR3 covers 16 residues. Germline loops: CDR1 SGHTA, CDR2 FQGNSA.